Included here is one T cell receptor (beta chain) sequence, with context. Assay used: immunoSEQ multiplex PCR; TCRdb lists only in-frame clones, some missing. The table records tens of thousands of clones, over 80% of them present only once. V shed 5 bases and J 1 base; nucleotides not matched to a gene: 2. This CDR3 is 14 amino acids long. The germline CDR1 and CDR2 sequences are MDHEN and SYDVKM. The data were obtained in a study of blood T cell repertoires in COVID-19. Overall study: COVID-19 samples from acute and convalescent phases originated in the United States, Italy and Spain.

This receptor was taken from a woman in her fifties or sixties with active COVID-19. The V call is TRBV28, the J call TRBJ1-5; TRBD1 agrees at 7 bases. Sequencing used peripheral blood. DNA of the CDR3: TGTGCCAGCAGTGGACAGGTGAGCAATCAGCCCCAGCATTTT. Protein product: CASSGQVSNQPQHF.